The 5 T cell receptor beta chains presented below share a single source sample, sequenced in a study of regulatory T cells in long-lasting Graves disease. With iRepertoire HTBI primers and Arm-PCR of CDR3 regions, TCR beta libraries were built. MiXCR, applied by TCRdb to the multiplex PCR reads, yields one record per CDR3 protein. The table includes about 560,000 distinct CDR3 sequences, roughly 15% detected once. Time point reported: newly diagnosed GD, antithyroid drugs for less than 3 months. Scientists built the TCR library using RNA that was extracted from PBMCs. These same records also appear under a second study, on T cells in Graves' hyperthyroidism and ophthalmopathy.

Here the sequenced sample was peripheral blood mononuclear cells (PBMCs), taken at new diagnosis, from a patient treated with antithyroid drugs. These receptors originate from a young man with Graves disease.

This clonotype was found many times. The rearrangement joins TRBV20-1 to TRBJ2-7; TRBD2 agrees at 7 bases. The CDR3 spans 14 residues. The germline CDR1 and CDR2 sequences are DFQATT and SNEGSKA (reference sequence). V trimming: 0 bases; J trimming: 6 bases; junction bases outside the gene matches: 8. CDR3 amino acids: CSARDGGGPREQYF. The CDR3 DNA is TGCAGTGCTAGAGACGGGGGAGGGCCTCGCGAGCAGTACTTC.

This clonotype was counted at least ten times. The chain combines TRBV11-2 with TRBJ2-7; the D gene is possibly TRBD1 (6 bases). Germline loops: CDR1 SGHAT, CDR2 FQNNGV. V was pared by 0 bases and J by 0 bases, with 15 bases between. CDR3 size: 17 residues. CDR3 nucleotides: TGTGCCAGCAGCTTAGATAAAGGACAGCGCTACTCCTACGAGCAGTACTTC. Its protein is CASSLDKGQRYSYEQYF.

This clonotype was counted at least ten times. The V call is TRBV7-9, the J call TRBJ2-7; D is uncertain. The V gene's germline CDR1 is SEHNR and CDR2 FQNEAQ (reference sequence). Trimming shortened V by 4 bases and J by 6 bases, and 7 bases separated the two germline ends. CDR3 length: 11 amino acids. This CDR3 reads CASSSDSEQYF. DNA of the CDR3: TGTGCCAGCAGCTCCGACTCCGAGCAGTACTTC.

The table lists this clonotype with a few counts. The chain has TRBV28 and TRBJ2-5, with D uncertain. The last part of the DNA fits TRBJ2-1 better; the J call may be wrong. Germline V gene lookup returns CDR1 MDHEN and CDR2 SYDVKM. The CDR3 is 12 amino acids. This CDR3 reads CASSFRHDEQFF. The CDR3 bases are TGTGCCAGCAGTTTTAGACACGATGAGCAGTTCTTC.

In regard to this clonotype: Since a much larger clone is just one base distant, this may be a read error. The CDR3 does not end in the conserved phenylalanine or tryptophan, so this is likely a read error. V gene TRBV2 combines with J gene TRBJ2-7; D not resolved. Germline V gene lookup returns CDR1 SNHLY and CDR2 FYNNEI. Trimming removed 0 bases at V and 6 bases at J, with 12 bases between. The CDR3 is 14 amino acids. The CDR3 DNA reads TGTGCCAGCAGTGAAGCAAACGGAACGGGCGAGCAGTACCTC. It yields the protein CASSEANGTGEQYL.